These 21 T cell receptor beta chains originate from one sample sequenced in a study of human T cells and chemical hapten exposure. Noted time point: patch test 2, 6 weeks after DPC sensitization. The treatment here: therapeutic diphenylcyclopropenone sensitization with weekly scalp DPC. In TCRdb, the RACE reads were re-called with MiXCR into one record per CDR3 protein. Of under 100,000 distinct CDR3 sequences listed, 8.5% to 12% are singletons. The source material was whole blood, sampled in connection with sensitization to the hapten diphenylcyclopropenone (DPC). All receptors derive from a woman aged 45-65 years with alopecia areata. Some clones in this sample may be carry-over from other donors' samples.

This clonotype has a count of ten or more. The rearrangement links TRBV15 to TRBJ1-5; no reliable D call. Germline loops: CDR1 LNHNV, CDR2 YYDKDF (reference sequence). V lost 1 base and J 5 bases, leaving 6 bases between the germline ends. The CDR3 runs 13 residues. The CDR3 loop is CATSRGADQPQHF. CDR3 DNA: TGTGCCACCAGCAGAGGGGCGGATCAGCCCCAGCATTTT.

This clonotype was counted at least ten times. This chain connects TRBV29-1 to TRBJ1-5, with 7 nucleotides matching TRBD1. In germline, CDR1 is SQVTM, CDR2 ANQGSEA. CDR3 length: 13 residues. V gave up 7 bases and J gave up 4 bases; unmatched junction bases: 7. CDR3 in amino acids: CSGSGGRNQPQHF. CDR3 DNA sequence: TGCAGCGGGTCAGGGGGGCGGAATCAGCCCCAGCATTTT.

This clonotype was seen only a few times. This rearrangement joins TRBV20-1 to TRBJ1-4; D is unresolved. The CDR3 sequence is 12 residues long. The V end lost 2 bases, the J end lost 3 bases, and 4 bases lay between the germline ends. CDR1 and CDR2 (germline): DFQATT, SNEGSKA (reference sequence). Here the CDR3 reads CSARQSNEKLFF. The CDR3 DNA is TGCAGTGCTAGACAGTCTAATGAAAAACTGTTTTTT.

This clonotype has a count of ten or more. CDR3 nucleotide sequence: TGTGCCAGCAGCCCTATGACAGTGGACAATGAGCAGTTCTTC. Its translation is CASSPMTVDNEQFF. This chain uses TRBV7-6 with TRBJ2-1; possibly TRBD1 for D (5 bases). V was shortened by 5 bases and J by 5 bases, with 13 bases between the two germline ends. Germline V gene lookup returns CDR1 SGHVS and CDR2 FNYEAQ. This CDR3 has 14 amino acids.

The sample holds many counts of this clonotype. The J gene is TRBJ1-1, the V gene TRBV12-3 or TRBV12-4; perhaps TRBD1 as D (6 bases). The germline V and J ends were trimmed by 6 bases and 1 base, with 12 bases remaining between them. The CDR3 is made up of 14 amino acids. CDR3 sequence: CASRFHRENTEAFF. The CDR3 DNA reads TGTGCCAGCAGATTTCACAGGGAGAACACTGAAGCTTTCTTT.

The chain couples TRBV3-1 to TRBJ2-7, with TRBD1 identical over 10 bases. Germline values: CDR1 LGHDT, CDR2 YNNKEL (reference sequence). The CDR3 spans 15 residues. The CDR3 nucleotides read TGTGCGGCCGGACCGAGGACAGGGGGTACCTACGAGCAGTACTTC. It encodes CAAGPRTGGTYEQYF.

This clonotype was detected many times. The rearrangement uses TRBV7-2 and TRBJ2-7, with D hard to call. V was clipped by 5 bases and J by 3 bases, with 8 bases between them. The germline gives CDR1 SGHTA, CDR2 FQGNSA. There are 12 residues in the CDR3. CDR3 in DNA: TGTGCCAGCAGCCTGCCTGGCTACGAGCAGTACTTC. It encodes CASSLPGYEQYF. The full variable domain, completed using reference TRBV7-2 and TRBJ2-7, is GAGVSQSPSNKVTEKGKDVELRCDPISGHTALYWYRQSLGQGLEFLIYFQGNSAPDKSGLPSDRFSAERTGGSVSTLTIQRTQQEDSAVYLCASSLPGYEQYFGPGTRLTVT.

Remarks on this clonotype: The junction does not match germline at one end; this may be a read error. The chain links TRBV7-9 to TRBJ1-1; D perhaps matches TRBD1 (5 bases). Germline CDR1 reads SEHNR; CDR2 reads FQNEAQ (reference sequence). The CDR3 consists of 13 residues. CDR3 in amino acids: CASTLSQGTEAFF. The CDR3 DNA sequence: TGTGCCAGCACCTTAAGCCAGGGAACTGAAGCTTTCTTT.

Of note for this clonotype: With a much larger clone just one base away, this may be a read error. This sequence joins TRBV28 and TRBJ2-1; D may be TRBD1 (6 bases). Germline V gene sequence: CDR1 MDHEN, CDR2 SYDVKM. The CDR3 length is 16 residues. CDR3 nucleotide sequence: TGTGCCAGCAGCACCAAGCCCAGGGGCGCCTACAATGAGCAGTTGTTC. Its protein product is CASSTKPRGAYNEQLF.

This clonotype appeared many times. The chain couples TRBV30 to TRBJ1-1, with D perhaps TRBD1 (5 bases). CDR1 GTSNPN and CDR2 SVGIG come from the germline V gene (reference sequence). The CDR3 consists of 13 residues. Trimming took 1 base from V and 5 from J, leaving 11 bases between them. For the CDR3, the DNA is TGTGCCTGGAGTGAAGCAGGGCATACTGAAGCTTTCTTT. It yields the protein CAWSEAGHTEAFF.

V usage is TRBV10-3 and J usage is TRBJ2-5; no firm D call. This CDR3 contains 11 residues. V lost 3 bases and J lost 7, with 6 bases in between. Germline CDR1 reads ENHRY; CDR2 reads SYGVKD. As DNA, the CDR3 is TGTGCCATCAGTGACCCCACGACCCAGTACTTC. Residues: CAISDPTTQYF.

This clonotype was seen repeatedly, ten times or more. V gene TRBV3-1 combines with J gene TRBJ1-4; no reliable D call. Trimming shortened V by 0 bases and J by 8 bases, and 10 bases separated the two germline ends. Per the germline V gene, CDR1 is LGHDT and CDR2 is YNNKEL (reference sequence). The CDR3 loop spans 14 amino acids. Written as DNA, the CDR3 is TGTGCCAGCAGCCAAGATACGGCGTGGGAAAAACTGTTTTTT. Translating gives CASSQDTAWEKLFF.

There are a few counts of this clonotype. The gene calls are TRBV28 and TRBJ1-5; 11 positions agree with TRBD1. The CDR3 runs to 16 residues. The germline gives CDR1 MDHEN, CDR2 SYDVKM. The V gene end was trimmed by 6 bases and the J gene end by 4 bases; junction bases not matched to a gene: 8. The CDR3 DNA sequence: TGTGCCAGCAGGGACGGGACAGGGGGGAAAAATCAGCCCCAGCATTTT. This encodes CASRDGTGGKNQPQHF.

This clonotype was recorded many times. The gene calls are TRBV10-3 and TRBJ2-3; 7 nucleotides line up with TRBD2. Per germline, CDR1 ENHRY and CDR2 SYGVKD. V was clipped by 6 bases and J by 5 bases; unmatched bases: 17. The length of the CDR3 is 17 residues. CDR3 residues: CAIRATILAGERDTQYF. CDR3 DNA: TGTGCCATCAGGGCAACGATACTGGCGGGGGAACGAGATACGCAGTATTTT.

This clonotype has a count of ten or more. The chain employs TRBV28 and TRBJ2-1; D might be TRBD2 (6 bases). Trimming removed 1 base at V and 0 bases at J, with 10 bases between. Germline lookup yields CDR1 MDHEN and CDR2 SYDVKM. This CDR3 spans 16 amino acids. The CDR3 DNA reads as TGTGCCAGCAGTTTATTGGTGGGGGGCTCCTACAATGAGCAGTTCTTC. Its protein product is CASSLLVGGSYNEQFF. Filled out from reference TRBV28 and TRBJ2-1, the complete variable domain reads DVKVTQSSRYLVKRTGEKVFLECVQDMDHENMFWYRQDPGLGLRLIYFSYDVKMKEKGDIPEGYSVSREKKERFSLILESASTNQTSMYLCASSLLVGGSYNEQFFGPGTRLTVL.

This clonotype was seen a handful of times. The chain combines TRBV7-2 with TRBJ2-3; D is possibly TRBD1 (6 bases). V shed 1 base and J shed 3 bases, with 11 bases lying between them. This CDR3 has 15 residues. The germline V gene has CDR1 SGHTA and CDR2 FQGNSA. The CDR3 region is CASSLGRGGTDTQYF. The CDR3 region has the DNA TGTGCCAGCAGCTTAGGCAGGGGCGGAACAGATACGCAGTATTTT. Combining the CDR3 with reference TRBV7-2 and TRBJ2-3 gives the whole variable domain GAGVSQSPSNKVTEKGKDVELRCDPISGHTALYWYRQSLGQGLEFLIYFQGNSAPDKSGLPSDRFSAERTGGSVSTLTIQRTQQEDSAVYLCASSLGRGGTDTQYFGPGTRLTVL.

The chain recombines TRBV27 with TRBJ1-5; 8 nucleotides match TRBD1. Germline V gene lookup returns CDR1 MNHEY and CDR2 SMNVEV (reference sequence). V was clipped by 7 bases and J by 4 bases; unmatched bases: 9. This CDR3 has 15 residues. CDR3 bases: TGTGCCAGCAAGACCGACAGGGGTTGGAATCAGCCCCAGCATTTT. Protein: CASKTDRGWNQPQHF.

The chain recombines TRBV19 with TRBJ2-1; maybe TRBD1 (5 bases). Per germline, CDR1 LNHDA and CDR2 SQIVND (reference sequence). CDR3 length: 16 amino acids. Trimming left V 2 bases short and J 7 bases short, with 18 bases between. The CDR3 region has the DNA TGTGCCAGTAGTATATTGCAGGGCCCCGTAGGGAATGAGCAGTTCTTC. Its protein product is CASSILQGPVGNEQFF. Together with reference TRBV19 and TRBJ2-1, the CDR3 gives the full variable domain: DGGITQSPKYLFRKEGQNVTLSCEQNLNHDAMYWYRQDPGQGLRLIYYSQIVNDFQKGDIAEGYSVSREKKESFPLTVTSAQKNPTAFYLCASSILQGPVGNEQFFGPGTRLTVL.

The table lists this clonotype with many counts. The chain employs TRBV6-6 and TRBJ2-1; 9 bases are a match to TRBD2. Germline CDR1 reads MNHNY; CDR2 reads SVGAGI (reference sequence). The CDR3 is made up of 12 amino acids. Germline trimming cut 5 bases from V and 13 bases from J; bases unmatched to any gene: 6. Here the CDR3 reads CASSTAGTSQFF. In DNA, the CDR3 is TGTGCCAGCAGTACTGCTGGGACTAGCCAGTTCTTC.

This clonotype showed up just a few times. The CDR3 is CASTGVMDTGELFF. Written as DNA, the CDR3 is TGTGCCAGCACGGGAGTGATGGACACCGGGGAGCTGTTTTTT. The J gene is TRBJ2-2, the V gene TRBV2; D may be TRBD2 (6 bases). V lost 7 bases and J 3 bases, leaving 12 bases between the germline ends. The CDR3 runs 14 residues. Per the germline V gene, CDR1 is SNHLY and CDR2 is FYNNEI. The complete variable domain, with remaining parts taken from reference TRBV2 and TRBJ2-2, reads EPEVTQTPSHQVTQMGQEVILRCVPISNHLYFYWYRQILGQKVEFLVSFYNNEISEKSEIFDDQFSVERPDGSNFTLKIRSTKLEDSAMYFCASTGVMDTGELFFGEGSRLTVL.

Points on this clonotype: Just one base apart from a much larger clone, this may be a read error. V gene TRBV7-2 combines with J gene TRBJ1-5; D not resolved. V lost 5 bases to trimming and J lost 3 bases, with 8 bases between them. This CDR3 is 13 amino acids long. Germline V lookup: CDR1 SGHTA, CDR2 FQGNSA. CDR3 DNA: TGTGCCAGCAGCCCGAGACTCAATCAGCCCCAGCATTTT. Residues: CASSPRLNQPQHF.